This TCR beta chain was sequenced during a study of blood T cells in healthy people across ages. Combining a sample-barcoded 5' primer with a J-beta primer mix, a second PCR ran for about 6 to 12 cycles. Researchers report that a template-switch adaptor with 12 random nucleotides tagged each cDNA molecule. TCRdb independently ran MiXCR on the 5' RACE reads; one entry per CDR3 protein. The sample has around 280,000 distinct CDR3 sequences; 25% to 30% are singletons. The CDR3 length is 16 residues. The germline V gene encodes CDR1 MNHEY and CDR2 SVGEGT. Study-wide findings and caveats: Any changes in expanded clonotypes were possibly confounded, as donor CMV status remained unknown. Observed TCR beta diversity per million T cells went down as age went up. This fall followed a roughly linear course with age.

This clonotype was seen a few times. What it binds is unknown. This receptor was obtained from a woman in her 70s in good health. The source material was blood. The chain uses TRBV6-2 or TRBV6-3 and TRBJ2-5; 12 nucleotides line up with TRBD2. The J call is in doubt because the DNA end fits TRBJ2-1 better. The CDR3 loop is CASSYSLAGGLNEQFF. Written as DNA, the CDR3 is TGTGCCAGCAGTTACTCTCTAGCGGGAGGGTTAAATGAGCAGTTCTTC.